What follows are 14 T cell receptor beta chains derived from one specimen sequenced in a study of blood T cells in healthy people across ages (dated by TCRdb to 2015 to 2017). The library came from 5' RACE. Sequencing instrument: Illumina HiSeq 2500. A second PCR of roughly 6 to 11 cycles was performed with a sample-barcoded 5' primer and a J-beta primer mix. TCRdb trimmed public reads at Q25 via fastp, called clones via MiXCR and kept in-frame beta chains. For every CDR3 protein sequence, its rows merge into one entry that carries the most common genes and DNA. This sample lists about 640,000 distinct CDR3 sequences; under 70% were detected once. The ten most abundant clones make up 30% to 45% of the sample. The sequenced sample was blood. These receptors came from a man aged 55-75 years in good health.

The V and J genes are TRBV9 and TRBJ2-1; D gene unclear. The CDR3 has 13 amino acids. The ends were cut back, 6 bases at V and 8 bases at J, with 15 bases in the middle. The germline gives CDR1 SGDLS, CDR2 YYNGEE. The CDR3 region is CASNEAVSDEQFF. DNA of the CDR3: TGTGCCAGCAACGAGGCCGTGTCGGATGAGCAGTTCTTC.

This clonotype occurred a few times. J is TRBJ2-1 and V is TRBV20-1; TRBD2 is a possible D gene (7 bases). The CDR3 is 12 amino acids. Trimming took 7 bases from V and 8 from J, leaving 15 bases between them. Germline V gene sequence: CDR1 DFQATT, CDR2 SNEGSKA (reference sequence). Here the CDR3 reads CSGGGRSYEQFF. The CDR3 DNA is TGCAGTGGGGGGGGCCGTAGCTATGAGCAGTTCTTC.

DNA for the CDR3: TGCAGTGCCCCACACAGGGGGCAAAACTATGGCTACACCTTC. Amino acid sequence: CSAPHRGQNYGYTF. The V call is TRBV20-1, the J call TRBJ1-2, with 9 bases aligning to TRBD1. The CDR3 extends over 14 amino acids. The V gene's germline CDR1 is DFQATT and CDR2 SNEGSKA (reference sequence). V lost 6 bases and J lost 2; bases outside the gene matches: 7.

This clonotype occurred once. The chain recombines TRBV5-1 with TRBJ2-1; D is ambiguous. The V gene's germline CDR1 is SGHRS and CDR2 YFSETQ. The CDR3 extends over 14 amino acids. The ends were cut back, 0 bases at V and 4 bases at J, with 8 bases in the middle. The CDR3 DNA sequence: TGCGCCAGCAGCTTGGATCCCTTTTACAATGAGCAGTTCTTC. Encoded protein: CASSLDPFYNEQFF.

This clonotype turned up a few times. The chain is built from TRBV10-1 and TRBJ2-7; TRBD1 might be the D (6 bases). CDR3 length equals 13 residues. The ends were cut back, 6 bases at V and 3 bases at J, with 12 bases in the middle. CDR1 WNHNN and CDR2 SYGVQD come from the germline V gene (reference sequence). CDR3 sequence reads: CASSAGQNYEQYF. The CDR3 region has the DNA TGCGCCAGCAGCGCAGGACAGAACTACGAGCAGTACTTC.

The CDR3 here is CASSLAVTSAKNIQYF. CDR3 in DNA: TGTGCCAGCAGCTTAGCCGTCACTAGCGCCAAAAACATTCAGTACTTC. The chain has TRBV7-9 and TRBJ2-4; possibly TRBD2 for D (6 bases). Trimming stripped 0 bases from V and 1 base from J, with 10 bases between. Germline assignment: CDR1 SEHNR and CDR2 FQNEAQ (reference sequence). CDR3 length: 16 amino acids.

This clonotype has just one count. The V call is TRBV28, the J call TRBJ2-5; D is unclear. The CDR3 has 12 residues. Germline-derived CDR1 and CDR2 are MDHEN and SYDVKM. V was trimmed by 5 bases and J by 2 bases, leaving 6 bases between them. The CDR3 nucleotides are TGTGCCAGCAGTCTCAAGCAAGAGACCCAGTACTTC. The encoded protein is CASSLKQETQYF.

The rearrangement uses TRBV5-1 and TRBJ2-5, with D unresolved. Germline V gene lookup returns CDR1 SGHRS and CDR2 YFSETQ. The CDR3 spans 13 residues. Trimming cost V 7 bases and J 7 bases, with 17 bases left between them. The CDR3 loop reads CASVGPPVMTQYF. CDR3 sequence (DNA): TGCGCCAGCGTAGGCCCCCCTGTGATGACCCAGTACTTC.

V usage is TRBV5-1 and J usage is TRBJ2-2; 8 bases map to TRBD1. J gave up 4 bases and V 7 bases, and 9 bases lay outside the gene matches. Germline lookup yields CDR1 SGHRS and CDR2 YFSETQ. This CDR3 has 15 amino acids. The CDR3 is CASQAGGAGTGELFF. CDR3 bases: TGCGCCAGCCAAGCAGGGGGCGCGGGCACCGGGGAGCTGTTTTTT. Complete variable domain (other parts from reference TRBV5-1 and TRBJ2-2): KAGVTQTPRYLIKTRGQQVTLSCSPISGHRSVSWYQQTPGQGLQFLFEYFSETQRNKGNFPGRFSGRQFSNSRSEMNVSTLELGDSALYLCASQAGGAGTGELFFGEGSRLTVL.

This chain links TRBV7-2 with TRBJ2-2; no reliable D call. This CDR3 contains 15 residues. Germline V gene sequence: CDR1 SGHTA, CDR2 FQGNSA. V dropped 2 bases and J dropped 5 bases, with 12 bases sitting between them. The CDR3 DNA reads as TGTGCCAGCAGCTTAAACCGGGCCGAAACCGGGGAGCTGTTTTTT. It is translated as CASSLNRAETGELFF.

The chain carries TRBV28 and TRBJ2-7; D gene ambiguous. The germline V and J ends were trimmed by 5 bases and 2 bases, with 13 bases remaining between them. The CDR3 totals 14 residues. Germline V gives CDR1 MDHEN, CDR2 SYDVKM. The CDR3 DNA is TGTGCCAGCAGTGTTGCCAAGCTAACCTACGAGCAGTACTTC. Translated: CASSVAKLTYEQYF.

This chain uses TRBV18 with TRBJ1-2; tentative D call: TRBD1 (6 bases). This CDR3 is 15 amino acids long. Germline loops: CDR1 KGHSH, CDR2 LQKENI. The V and J ends lost 6 bases and 4 bases respectively, with 18 bases between them. In nucleotides, the CDR3 is TGTGCCAGCTCCCCGAGTCGAGAACAGGGCTATGGCTACACCTTC. Encoded protein: CASSPSREQGYGYTF.

The CDR3 region has the DNA TGTGCCAGCTCACCAGGGATGGGGAACTATGGCTACACCTTC. Its translation: CASSPGMGNYGYTF. The chain couples TRBV18 to TRBJ1-2; D gene ambiguous. The ends were cut back, 2 bases at V and 2 bases at J, with 9 bases in the middle. CDR3 length: 14 residues. Germline CDR1 reads KGHSH; CDR2 reads LQKENI.

The genes are TRBV3-1 and TRBJ2-3; the match to TRBD2 covers 11 bases. V gave up 5 bases and J gave up 5 bases; unmatched junction bases: 3. This CDR3 contains 14 residues. The germline V gene has CDR1 LGHDT and CDR2 YNNKEL (reference sequence). The CDR3 spells CASSTGTSGDTQYF. Here the CDR3 DNA reads TGTGCCAGCAGCACCGGGACTAGCGGAGATACGCAGTATTTT.